This T cell receptor (beta chain) was obtained from a study of Graves' ophthalmopathy and Graves' hyperthyroidism (dated by TCRdb to 2016 to 2019). Regarding the complete study: Peripheral blood was collected before any treatment was given, at the time of initial diagnosis. The study used signatures of the TCR beta repertoire to tell Graves' ophthalmopathy apart from Graves' hyperthyroidism and to predict which patients would progress to ophthalmopathy. In total, 135 blood samples were TCR-sequenced: 40 to 45 ophthalmopathy, roughly 80 hyperthyroidism and some 17 hyperthyroidism-to-ophthalmopathy patients. To explore V-J signatures that separate ophthalmopathy from hyperthyroidism, a discovery set of 100 patients was enrolled, consisting of 43 with ophthalmopathy and roughly 59 with stable hyperthyroidism. An independent validation cohort was composed of roughly 19 hyperthyroidism patients and about 16 patients who later progressed from hyperthyroidism to ophthalmopathy. In about six hyperthyroidism patients, the T-cell repertoires found in thyroid tissue were compared with those found in blood. Once sampling was done, hyperthyroidism patients were given methimazole at a starting dose of 30 mg daily, while ophthalmopathy patients were given high-dose intravenous methylprednisolone.

For repertoire sequencing, TCR beta CDR3 regions were amplified from RNA transcripts. A first-round RT-PCR used HTBI primers with the Qiagen OneStep RT-PCR kit, followed by a second-round multiplex PCR, size selection and purification. Libraries were sequenced paired-end with 100 bp reads on an Illumina HiSeq2000. Per the original workflow: SOAPnuke was used to process the reads, removing any read that contained adapters or uncalled bases, had a mean Phred below 15, or lacked an exact match to the constant primer or identifier. COPE v1.2.5 was used to merge high-quality paired reads. Unique nucleotide sequences were defined as clonotypes and aligned to IMGT TRB V, D and J references using MiTCR v1.1. The analysis was limited to V-J combinations with a frequency above 0.0001, which together covered 99.2% of repertoires. A TCR clonal expansion and chaos score per V-J combination was defined as the ratio of F50 clonal expansion to chaos observed in the TCRdist matrix. Welch's t-statistics and random forest were used to reduce the features to about twelve V-J combinations, which were then used as input to a naive Bayes classifier. The similarity between thyroid and blood repertoires was quantified using the Morisita-Horn index. TCRdb trimmed public reads at Q25 via fastp, called clones via MiXCR and kept in-frame beta chains. Rows with a matching CDR3 protein are joined into one entry that keeps the most common DNA and genes. The V and J calls, along with clone size, are taken from TCRdb and not from the paper's own processing. In this sample the table shows a few hundred thousand distinct CDR3 sequences, approximately 18% of which occur a single time. The ten most abundant clones make up roughly 2.6% of the sample.

This clonotype was seen at least ten times. The specificity of this receptor is unknown. The sample holds no much larger clone one base away, and base qualities are not on file. The paper as a whole reports these results and caveats: Sample size was not statistically predetermined, and group allocation was not concealed from the investigators. Most expanded thyroid clonotypes with frequency above 0.001 were also detected in blood, suggesting blood repertoires may reflect the thyroid immune response. In validation, the model predicted ophthalmopathy progression with 55% to 71% sensitivity and 72.22% specificity; 12 predicted patients were CT-confirmed with GO in a median of around 6 months. Ophthalmopathy was separated from stable hyperthyroidism by the 13-signature model with more than 85% sensitivity and 81.08% specificity in cross-validation and with 80%/75% in the test set.

Hyperthyroidism was defined as stable when no progression to ophthalmopathy occurred within 18 months of follow-up. Patients with hyperthyroidism were aged 18 to 65 years, had been newly diagnosed, and had a disease duration of less than 2 months. Anyone with other autoimmune diseases, uncontrolled infections, pregnancy or lactation was excluded from the study. Diagnosis relied on clinical symptoms, serum thyroxine, TRAb, thyroid ultrasound and orbital computed tomography. Ficoll-Paque density gradient centrifugation was used to isolate PBMCs from approximately 10 ml of fresh peripheral blood. Trizol reagent was used to extract the total RNA, and its quality was then checked on an Agilent 2100 Bioanalyzer. V drops 4 bases and J drops 7 bases, leaving 14 bases in between. CDR1 and CDR2 were assigned from the germline V gene (reference sequence) as DFQATT and SNEGSKA. The CDR3 contains 14 residues, cysteine and phenylalanine counted. The retained sequence is limited to the CDR3, 42 bases, with the frame set at the first base.

The chain employs TRBV20-1 and TRBJ1-6, with a tentative D gene TRBD1 over 5 matching bases. Sequencing input: peripheral blood. The TCR sequence derives from an adult woman with stable Graves' hyperthyroidism. The DNA is as follows: TGCAGTGCTACCGGACACGGGGTAAATTCACCCCTCCACTTT. This yields the protein CSATGHGVNSPLHF.